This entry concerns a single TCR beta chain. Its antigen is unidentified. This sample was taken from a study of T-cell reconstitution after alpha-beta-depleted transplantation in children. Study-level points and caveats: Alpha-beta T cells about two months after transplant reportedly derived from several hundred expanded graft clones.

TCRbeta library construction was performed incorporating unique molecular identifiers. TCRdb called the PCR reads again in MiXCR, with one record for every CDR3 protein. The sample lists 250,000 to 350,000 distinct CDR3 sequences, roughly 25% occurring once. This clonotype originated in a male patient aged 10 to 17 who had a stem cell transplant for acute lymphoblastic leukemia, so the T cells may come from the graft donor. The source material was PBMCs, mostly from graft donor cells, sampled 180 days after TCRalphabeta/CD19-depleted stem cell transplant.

CDR3 sequence: CASSGTSGYYNEQFF. Written as DNA, the CDR3 is TGCGCCAGCTCCGGGACTAGCGGATACTACAATGAGCAGTTCTTC. The V gene is TRBV4-1, the J gene TRBJ2-1; 11 bases agree with TRBD2. After removal of 8 bases from V and 3 bases from J, the junction contained 6 bases not matched to a gene. The CDR3 loop spans 15 amino acids. CDR1 and CDR2 (germline): MGHRA, YSYEKL.